This T cell receptor beta chain was captured in a study of beta chain features in type 1 diabetes. Overall study context: Examined across all samples were 90 million to 130 million sorted cells.

Expressed TCRB transcripts were sequenced because the entire RNA isolate underwent reverse transcription. Measured with immunoSEQ multiplex PCR; TCRdb has only the in-frame clones, and not every one. This sample has about 270,000 clones, with around 15% found just once. Germline V gene data show CDR1 as LNHDA and CDR2 as SQIVND (reference sequence). The CDR3 is 11 amino acids. The V segment lost 7 bases and the J segment 7 bases; nucleotides outside the gene matches: 3. This clone was detected only a few times. Antigen unknown. Study results and limitations: Possible PCR preference for shorter templates applied equally to patients and controls. Shorter TCRB CDR3s, moderately but significantly so, were found in Type 1 diabetes patients in all four CD4+ subsets.

The genes are TRBV19 and TRBJ1-2; 7 bases line up with TRBD1. Specimen: naive CD4+ T cells from blood. This sequence was found in a man younger than 45 with type 1 diabetes. In DNA form, the CDR3 reads TGTGCCAGTACCAACAGGGGTGGCTACACCTTC. Translation: CASTNRGGYTF.